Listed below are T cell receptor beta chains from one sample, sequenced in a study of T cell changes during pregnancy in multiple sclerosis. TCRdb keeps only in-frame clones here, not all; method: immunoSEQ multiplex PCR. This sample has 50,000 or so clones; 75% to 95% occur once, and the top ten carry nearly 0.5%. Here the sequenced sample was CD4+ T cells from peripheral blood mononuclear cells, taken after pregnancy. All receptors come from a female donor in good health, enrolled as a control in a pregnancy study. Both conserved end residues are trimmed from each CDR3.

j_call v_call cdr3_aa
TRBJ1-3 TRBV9 ASSSTDRLGNTIY
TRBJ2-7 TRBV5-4 ASSLEIGQPRNEQY
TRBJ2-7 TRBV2 ASSLETGNEQY
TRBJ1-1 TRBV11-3 ASSWEGIETEAF
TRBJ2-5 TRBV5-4 ASSPGLAGQETQY
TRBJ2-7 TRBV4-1 ASSQESSPGGTYEQY
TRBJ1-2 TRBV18 ASSLGQGNGYT
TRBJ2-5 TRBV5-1 ASSLGGTGTQETQY
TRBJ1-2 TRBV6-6 ASSHGQGFDYGYT
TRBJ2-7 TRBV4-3 ASAGGGLAGEQY
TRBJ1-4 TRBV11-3 ASSLGQALNEKLF
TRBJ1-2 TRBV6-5 ASSRTANYGYT
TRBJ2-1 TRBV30 IGEGYNEQF
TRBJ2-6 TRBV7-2 ASSFRNSGANVLT
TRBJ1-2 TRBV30 AWSVYRGGYT
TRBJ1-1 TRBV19 ASRMGRGATEAF
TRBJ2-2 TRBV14 ASSQDLTGELF
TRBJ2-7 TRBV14 ASSPGNYEQY
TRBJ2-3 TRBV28 ASSSFSGGAPGTQY
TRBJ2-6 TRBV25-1 ASSETFSGANVLT
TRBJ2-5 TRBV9 ASSSQPGKETQY
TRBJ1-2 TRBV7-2 ASSLGQGLFGYT
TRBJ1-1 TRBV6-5 ASSSWDSSKTEAF
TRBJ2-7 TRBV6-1 ASRFSGEDYEQY
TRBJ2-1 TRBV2 ASIRTSGNNEQF
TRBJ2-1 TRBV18 ASSPLRLVGQGSYNEQF
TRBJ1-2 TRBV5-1 ASSLGENYGYT
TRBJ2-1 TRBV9 ASSVGVLPYRGVEQF
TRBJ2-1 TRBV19 ASSIAVQGIGQF
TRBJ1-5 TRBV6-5 ASSYTGINQPQH
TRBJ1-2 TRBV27 ASRPTGGYHGYT
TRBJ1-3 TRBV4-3 ASSQDSKDSYLGLPSGNTIY
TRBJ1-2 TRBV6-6 ASSPQDRTYYGYT
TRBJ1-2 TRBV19 ASSFEPRPNYGYT
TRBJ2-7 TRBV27 ASSLQGSWYEQY
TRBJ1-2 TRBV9 ASSGGQTNYGYT
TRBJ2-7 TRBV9 ASSPSDRDSYEQY
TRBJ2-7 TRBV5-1 ASSLALTGAADEQY
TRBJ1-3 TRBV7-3 ASSITGGAGNTIY
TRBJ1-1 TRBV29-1 SVVVTVTEAF
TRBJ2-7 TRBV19 ASSNAPGQKFYEQY
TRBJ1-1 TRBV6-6 ASSSQNTEAF
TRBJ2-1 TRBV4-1 ASSPGPQGSSYNEQF
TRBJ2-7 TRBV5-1 ASSLDRGGEQY
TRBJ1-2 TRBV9 ASSVREYYGYT
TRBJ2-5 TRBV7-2 ASSLAGQGQETQY
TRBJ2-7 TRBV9 ASSVGGTGEYEQY
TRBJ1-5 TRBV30 AWTRAYSNQPQH
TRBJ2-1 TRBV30 AGLSYNEQF
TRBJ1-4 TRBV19 ASSAPGTGGVEKLF
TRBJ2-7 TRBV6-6 ASSRDYYEQY
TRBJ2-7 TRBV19 ASSPGRGQRGEQY
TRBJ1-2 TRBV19 ASRTGGSAYGYT
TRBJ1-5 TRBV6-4 ASTWEGDGNQPQH